The clone carrying this T cell receptor beta chain was seen only a few times. Germline assignment: CDR1 LGHNA and CDR2 YNFKEQ. After removal of 4 bases from V and 7 bases from J, the junction contained 4 bases not matched to a gene. The CDR3 runs 13 residues. This record belongs to a study of blood T cell repertoires in COVID-19. Study details: There were acute and convalescent COVID-19 samples, and they came from the United States, Italy and Spain. PBMCs, B-cell-depleted T cells, or T cells were the source of the cDNA or gDNA that made up the material.

As handled by the study authors: Reference gene primer amplification in the assay estimated nucleated cell counts. This table comes from immunoSEQ multiplex PCR, and its TCRdb copy is limited to in-frame clones, with some not included. The D gene and trimming were derived from the DNA, and the V and J assignments and clone size from that table. This table has tens of thousands of clones, 65% to 80% appearing once. Input material: peripheral blood. V is TRBV4-2 and J is TRBJ1-5; 7 bases agree with TRBD1. This receptor was taken from a man aged 55 to 70 with active or convalescent COVID-19. CDR3 region: CASSLEGAQPQHF. In DNA form, the CDR3 reads TGTGCCAGCAGCCTCGAGGGGGCCCAGCCCCAGCATTTT.